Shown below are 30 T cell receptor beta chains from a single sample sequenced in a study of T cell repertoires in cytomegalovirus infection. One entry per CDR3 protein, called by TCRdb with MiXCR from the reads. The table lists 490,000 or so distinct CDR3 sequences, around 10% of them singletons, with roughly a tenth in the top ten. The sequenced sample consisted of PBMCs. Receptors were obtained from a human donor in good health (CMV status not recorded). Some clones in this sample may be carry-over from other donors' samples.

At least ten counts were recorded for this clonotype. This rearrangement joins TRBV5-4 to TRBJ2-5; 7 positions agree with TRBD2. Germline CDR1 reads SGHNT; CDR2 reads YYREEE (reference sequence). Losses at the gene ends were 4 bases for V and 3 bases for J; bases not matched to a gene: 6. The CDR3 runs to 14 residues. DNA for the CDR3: TGTGCCAGCAGCCAACAGCGGGGAAAAGAGACCCAGTACTTC. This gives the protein CASSQQRGKETQYF.

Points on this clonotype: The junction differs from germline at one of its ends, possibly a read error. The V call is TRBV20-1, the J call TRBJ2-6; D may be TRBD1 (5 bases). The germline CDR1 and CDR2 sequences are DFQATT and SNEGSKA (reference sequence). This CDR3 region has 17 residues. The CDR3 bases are TGCAGTGCTACGGGTCTGATATTAAACTCTGGGGCCAACATCCTGACTTTC. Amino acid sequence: CSATGLILNSGANILTF.

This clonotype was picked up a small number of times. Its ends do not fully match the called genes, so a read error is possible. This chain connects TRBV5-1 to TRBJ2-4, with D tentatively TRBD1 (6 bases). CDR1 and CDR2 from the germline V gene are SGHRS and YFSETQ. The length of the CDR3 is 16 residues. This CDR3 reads CASSLAGTGTRGGMDF. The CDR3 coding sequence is TGCGCCAGCAGCTTGGCTGGAACTGGGACAAGGGGTGGTATGGACTTC.

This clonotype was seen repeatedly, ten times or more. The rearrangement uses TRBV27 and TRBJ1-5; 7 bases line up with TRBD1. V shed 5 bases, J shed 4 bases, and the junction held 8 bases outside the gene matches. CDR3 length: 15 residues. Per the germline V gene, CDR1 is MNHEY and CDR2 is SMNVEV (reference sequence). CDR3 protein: CASSPSGQVNQPQHF. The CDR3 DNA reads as TGTGCCAGCAGTCCAAGCGGACAGGTTAATCAGCCCCAGCATTTT.

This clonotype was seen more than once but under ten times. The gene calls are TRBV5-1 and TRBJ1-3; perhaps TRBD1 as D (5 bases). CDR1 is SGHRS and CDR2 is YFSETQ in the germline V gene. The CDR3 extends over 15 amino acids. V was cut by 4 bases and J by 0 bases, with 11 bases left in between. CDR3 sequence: CASSGDGASGNTIYF. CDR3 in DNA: TGCGCCAGCAGCGGGGACGGAGCCTCTGGAAACACCATATATTTT. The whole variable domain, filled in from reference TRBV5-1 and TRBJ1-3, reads KAGVTQTPRYLIKTRGQQVTLSCSPISGHRSVSWYQQTPGQGLQFLFEYFSETQRNKGNFPGRFSGRQFSNSRSEMNVSTLELGDSALYLCASSGDGASGNTIYFGEGSWLTVV.

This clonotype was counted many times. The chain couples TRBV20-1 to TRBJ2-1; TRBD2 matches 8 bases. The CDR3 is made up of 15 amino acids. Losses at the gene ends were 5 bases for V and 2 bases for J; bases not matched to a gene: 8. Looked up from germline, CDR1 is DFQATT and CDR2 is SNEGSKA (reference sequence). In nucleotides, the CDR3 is TGCAGTGCTGTAGGCGGGGGGTCCGCCTACAATGAGCAGTTCTTC. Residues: CSAVGGGSAYNEQFF.

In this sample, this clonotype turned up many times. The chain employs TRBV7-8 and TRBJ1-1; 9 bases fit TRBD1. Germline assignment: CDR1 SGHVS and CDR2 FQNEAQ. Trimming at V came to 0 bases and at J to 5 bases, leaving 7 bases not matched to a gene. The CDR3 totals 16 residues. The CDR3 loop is CASSLAGGQGETEAFF. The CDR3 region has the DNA TGTGCCAGCAGCTTAGCGGGGGGACAGGGAGAGACTGAAGCTTTCTTT.

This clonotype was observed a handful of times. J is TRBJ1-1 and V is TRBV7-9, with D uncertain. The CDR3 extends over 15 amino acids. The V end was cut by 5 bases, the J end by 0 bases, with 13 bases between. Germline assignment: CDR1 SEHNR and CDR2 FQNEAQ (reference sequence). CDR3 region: CASSPDGFMNTEAFF. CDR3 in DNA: TGTGCCAGCAGCCCCGACGGGTTCATGAACACTGAAGCTTTCTTT.

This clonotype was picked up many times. The CDR3 DNA reads TGTGCCAGCAGCTTCCAGGGTTTATCTGGAAACACCATATATTTT. This translates into CASSFQGLSGNTIYF. This chain links TRBV5-4 with TRBJ1-3; weak D call: TRBD1 (5 bases). Germline V gives CDR1 SGHNT, CDR2 YYREEE (reference sequence). This CDR3 region has 15 residues. V was pared by 2 bases and J by 1 base, with 10 bases between.

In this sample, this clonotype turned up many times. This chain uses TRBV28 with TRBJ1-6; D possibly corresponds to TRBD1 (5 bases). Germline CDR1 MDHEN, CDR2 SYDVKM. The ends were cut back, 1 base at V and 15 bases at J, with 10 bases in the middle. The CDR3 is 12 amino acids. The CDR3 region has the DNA TGTGCCAGCAGTTTATTCGACAGTATCCTCCACTTT. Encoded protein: CASSLFDSILHF.

The CDR3 region has the DNA TGTGCCAGTACGGTAGCGGGGGGGCTAACATACTACAATGAGCAGTTCTTC. Translating it yields CASTVAGGLTYYNEQFF. The genes are TRBV19 and TRBJ2-1, with 11 bases fitting TRBD2. Germline CDR1 is LNHDA and CDR2 is SQIVND (reference sequence). Trimming cost V 7 bases and J 3 bases; bases outside gene matches: 11. This CDR3 is 17 amino acids long.

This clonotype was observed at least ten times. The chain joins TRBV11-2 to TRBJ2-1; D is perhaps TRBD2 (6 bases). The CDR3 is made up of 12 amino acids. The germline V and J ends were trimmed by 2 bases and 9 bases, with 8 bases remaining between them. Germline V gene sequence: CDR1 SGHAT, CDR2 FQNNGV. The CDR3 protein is CASSLMEGEQFF. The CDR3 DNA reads TGTGCCAGCAGCTTAATGGAGGGTGAGCAGTTCTTC.

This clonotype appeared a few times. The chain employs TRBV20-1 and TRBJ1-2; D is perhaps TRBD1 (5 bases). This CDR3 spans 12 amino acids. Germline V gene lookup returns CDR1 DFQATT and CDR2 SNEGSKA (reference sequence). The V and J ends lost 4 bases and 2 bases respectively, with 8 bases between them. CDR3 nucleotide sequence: TGCAGTGCTATGAAGGGGAACTATGGCTACACCTTC. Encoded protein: CSAMKGNYGYTF.

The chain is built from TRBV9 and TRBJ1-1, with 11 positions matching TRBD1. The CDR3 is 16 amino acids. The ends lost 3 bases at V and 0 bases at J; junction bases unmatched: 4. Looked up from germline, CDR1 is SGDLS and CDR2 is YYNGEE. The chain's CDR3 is CASSAGTGGLNTEAFF. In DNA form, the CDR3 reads TGTGCCAGCAGCGCGGGGACAGGGGGGTTGAACACTGAAGCTTTCTTT.

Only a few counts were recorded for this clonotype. The CDR3 bases are TGTGCCAGCAGCGTTTTAGCGGGACCTGAGACCCAGTACTTC. It specifies CASSVLAGPETQYF. The chain is built from TRBV9 and TRBJ2-5, with TRBD2 identical over 8 bases. This CDR3 has 14 amino acids. The germline V gene has CDR1 SGDLS and CDR2 YYNGEE. Trimming removed 2 bases from V and 5 bases from J; junction bases left unmatched: 5.

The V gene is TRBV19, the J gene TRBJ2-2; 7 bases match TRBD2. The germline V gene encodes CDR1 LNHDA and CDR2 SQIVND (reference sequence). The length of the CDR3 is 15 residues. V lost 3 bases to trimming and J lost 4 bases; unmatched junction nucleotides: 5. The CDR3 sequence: CASSILAAFTGELFF. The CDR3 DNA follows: TGTGCCAGTAGTATCCTAGCGGCCTTCACCGGGGAGCTGTTTTTT.

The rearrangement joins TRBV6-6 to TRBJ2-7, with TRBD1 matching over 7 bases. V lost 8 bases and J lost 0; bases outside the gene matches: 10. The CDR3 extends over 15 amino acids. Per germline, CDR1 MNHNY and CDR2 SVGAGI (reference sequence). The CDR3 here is CASLTYRGSSYEQYF. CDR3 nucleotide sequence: TGTGCCAGCCTTACTTACAGGGGCAGCTCCTACGAGCAGTACTTC.

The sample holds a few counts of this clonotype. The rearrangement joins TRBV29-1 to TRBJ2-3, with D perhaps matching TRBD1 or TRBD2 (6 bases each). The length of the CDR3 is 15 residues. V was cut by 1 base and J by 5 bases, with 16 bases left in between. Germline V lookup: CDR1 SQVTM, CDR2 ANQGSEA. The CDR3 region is CSVEGLGGPGDTQYF. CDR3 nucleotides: TGCAGCGTTGAAGGTTTGGGGGGCCCGGGAGATACGCAGTATTTT.

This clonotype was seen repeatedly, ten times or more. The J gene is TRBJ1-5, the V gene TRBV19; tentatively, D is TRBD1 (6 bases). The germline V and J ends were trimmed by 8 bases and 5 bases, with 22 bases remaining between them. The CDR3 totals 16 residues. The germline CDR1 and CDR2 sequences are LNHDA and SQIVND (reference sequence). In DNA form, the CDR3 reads TGTGCCAGTGGAAATGTTCGGCTGGACAGCCATCAGCCCCAGCATTTT. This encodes CASGNVRLDSHQPQHF.

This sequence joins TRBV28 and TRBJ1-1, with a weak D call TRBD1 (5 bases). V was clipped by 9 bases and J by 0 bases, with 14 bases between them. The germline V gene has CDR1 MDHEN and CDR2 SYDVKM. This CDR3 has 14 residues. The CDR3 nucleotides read TGTGCCAGTACTGGGGGGGGAATGAACACTGAAGCTTTCTTT. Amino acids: CASTGGGMNTEAFF.

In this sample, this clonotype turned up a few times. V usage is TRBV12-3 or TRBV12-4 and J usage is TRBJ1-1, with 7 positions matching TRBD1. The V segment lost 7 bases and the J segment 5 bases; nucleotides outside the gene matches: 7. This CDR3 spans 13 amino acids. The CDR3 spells CASTLIRGTEAFF. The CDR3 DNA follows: TGTGCCAGCACTTTGATCAGGGGGACTGAAGCTTTCTTT.

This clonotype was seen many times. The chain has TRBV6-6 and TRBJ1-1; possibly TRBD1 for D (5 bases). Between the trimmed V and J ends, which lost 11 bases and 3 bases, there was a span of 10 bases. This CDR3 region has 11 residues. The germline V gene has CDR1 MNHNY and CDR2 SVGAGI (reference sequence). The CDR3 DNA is TGTGCCTCCCAGGGAGACACTGAAGCTTTCTTT. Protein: CASQGDTEAFF.

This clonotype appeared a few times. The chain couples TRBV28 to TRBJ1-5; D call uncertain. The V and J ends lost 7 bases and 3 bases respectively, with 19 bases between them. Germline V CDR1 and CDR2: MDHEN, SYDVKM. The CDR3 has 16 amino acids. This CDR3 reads CASTPPWGGDNQPQHF. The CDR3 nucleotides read TGTGCCAGCACCCCGCCCTGGGGTGGCGACAATCAGCCCCAGCATTTT.

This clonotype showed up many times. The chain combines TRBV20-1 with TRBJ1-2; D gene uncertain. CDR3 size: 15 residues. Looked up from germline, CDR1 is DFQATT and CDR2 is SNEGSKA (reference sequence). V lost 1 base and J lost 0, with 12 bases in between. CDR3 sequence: CSARGTAVANYGYTF. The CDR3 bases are TGCAGTGCTAGAGGGACGGCCGTTGCTAACTATGGCTACACCTTC.

The CDR3 coding sequence is TGTGCCACCAGCAGAAGACGGACTGAAGCTTTCTTT. Its protein product is CATSRRRTEAFF. The V and J genes are TRBV15 and TRBJ1-1, with no clear D. CDR1 and CDR2 (germline): LNHNV, YYDKDF (reference sequence). V lost 2 bases and J lost 5, with 6 bases in between. The CDR3 covers 12 residues.

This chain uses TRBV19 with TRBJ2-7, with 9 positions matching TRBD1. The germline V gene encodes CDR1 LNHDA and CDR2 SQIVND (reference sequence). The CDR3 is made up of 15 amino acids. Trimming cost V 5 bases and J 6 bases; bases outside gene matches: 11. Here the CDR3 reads CASSPMGTGRAEQYF. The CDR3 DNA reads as TGTGCCAGTAGTCCTATGGGGACAGGGAGAGCCGAGCAGTACTTC.

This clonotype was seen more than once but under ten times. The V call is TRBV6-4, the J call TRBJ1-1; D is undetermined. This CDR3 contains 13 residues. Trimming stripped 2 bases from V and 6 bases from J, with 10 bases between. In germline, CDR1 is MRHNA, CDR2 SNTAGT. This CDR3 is CASSDGRISEAFF. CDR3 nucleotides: TGTGCCAGCAGTGACGGAAGGATATCTGAAGCTTTCTTT.

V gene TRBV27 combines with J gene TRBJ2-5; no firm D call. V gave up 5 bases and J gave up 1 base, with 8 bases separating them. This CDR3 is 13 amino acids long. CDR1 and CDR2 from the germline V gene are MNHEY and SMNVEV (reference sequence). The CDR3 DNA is TGTGCCAGCAGTCCGCTCGGCCAAGAGACCCAGTACTTC. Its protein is CASSPLGQETQYF.

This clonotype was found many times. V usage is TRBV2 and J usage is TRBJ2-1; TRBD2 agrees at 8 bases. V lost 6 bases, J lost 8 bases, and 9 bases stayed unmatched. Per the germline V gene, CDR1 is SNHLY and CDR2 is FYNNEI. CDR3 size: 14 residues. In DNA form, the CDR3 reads TGTGCCAGCAGGGGACTAGGGCTTGGGGATGAGCAGTTCTTC. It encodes CASRGLGLGDEQFF.

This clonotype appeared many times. In nucleotides, the CDR3 is TGTGCCAGCAGCCAAGAGGGTAGCCGGGGCTTGGAGCAGTACTTC. As protein: CASSQEGSRGLEQYF. J is TRBJ2-7 and V is TRBV4-2, with D perhaps given as TRBD1 or TRBD2 (5 bases each). CDR1 is LGHNA and CDR2 is YNFKEQ in the germline V gene. The CDR3 covers 15 residues. The germline V and J ends were trimmed by 0 bases and 7 bases, with 16 bases remaining between them.